The rows below give T cell receptor beta chains drawn from one sample of a study of OX40 agonist ivuxolimab in advanced cancers. The table came from immunoSEQ multiplex PCR; TCRdb's copy has only in-frame clones and leaves some out. Counted here are 65,000 to 85,000 clones, about nine tenths occurring once; the ten biggest clones make up roughly 0.17%. The sequenced sample was CD4+ or CD8+ T cells sorted from blood, obtained in a trial of the OX40 agonist ivuxolimab. The receptors derive from an adult with an advanced solid tumor such as melanoma, head and neck, liver or kidney cancer. The conserved cysteine and the conserved F or W are not part of the CDR3 here.

v_call cdr3_aa
TRBV6-1 ASTQVDARYEQY
TRBV29-1 SVEDPRGADTQY
TRBV5-4 ASSLEGYGYT
TRBV28 ASSLGTGGHGQY
TRBV11-2 ASSLYKTGLF
TRBV11-2 ASSLGQRPTDTQY
TRBV5-1 ASSLFGVGGADTQY
TRBV14 ASSQRQGYRDSPLH
TRBV5-1 ASSRDTGSNQPQH
TRBV5-1 ASSPSTTGSGGYT
TRBV5-1 ASSFGVDVTEAF
TRBV10-3 AISEAGRNTEAF
TRBV6-1 AGGGNSPLH
TRBV4-2 ASSQPDDRGNYGYT
TRBV27 ASSLFSHYGGTDTQY
TRBV7-8 ASSPGGLTTDTQY